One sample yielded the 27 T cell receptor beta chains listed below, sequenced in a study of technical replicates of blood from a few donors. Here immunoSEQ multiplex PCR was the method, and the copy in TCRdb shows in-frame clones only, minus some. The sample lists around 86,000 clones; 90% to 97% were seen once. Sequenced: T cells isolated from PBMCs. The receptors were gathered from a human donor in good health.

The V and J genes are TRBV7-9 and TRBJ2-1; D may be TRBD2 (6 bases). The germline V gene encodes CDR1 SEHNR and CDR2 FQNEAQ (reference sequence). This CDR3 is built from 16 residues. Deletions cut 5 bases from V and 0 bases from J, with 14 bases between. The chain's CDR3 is CASSPSDGSSYNEQFF. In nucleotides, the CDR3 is TGTGCCAGCAGCCCTTCGGACGGGAGCTCCTACAATGAGCAGTTCTTC.

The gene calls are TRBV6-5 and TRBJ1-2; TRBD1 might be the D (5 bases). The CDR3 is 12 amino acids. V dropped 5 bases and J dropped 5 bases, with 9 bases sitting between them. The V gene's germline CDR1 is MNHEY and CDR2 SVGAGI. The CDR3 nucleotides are TGTGCCAGCAGTGCAGGGCAATATGGCTACACCTTC. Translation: CASSAGQYGYTF.

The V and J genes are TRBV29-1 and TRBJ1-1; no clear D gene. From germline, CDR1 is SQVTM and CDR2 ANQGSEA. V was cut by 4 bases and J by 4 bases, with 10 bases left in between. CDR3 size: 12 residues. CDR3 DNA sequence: TGCAGCGTTGTCTATTTTGGCACTGAAGCTTTCTTT. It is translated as CSVVYFGTEAFF.

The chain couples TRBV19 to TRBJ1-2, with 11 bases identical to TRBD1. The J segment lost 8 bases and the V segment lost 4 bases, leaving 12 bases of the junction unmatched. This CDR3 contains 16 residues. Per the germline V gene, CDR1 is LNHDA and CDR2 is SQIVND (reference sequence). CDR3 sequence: CASSRTGGAKISGYTF. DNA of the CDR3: TGTGCCAGTAGTAGGACAGGGGGCGCGAAGATTAGCGGCTACACCTTC.

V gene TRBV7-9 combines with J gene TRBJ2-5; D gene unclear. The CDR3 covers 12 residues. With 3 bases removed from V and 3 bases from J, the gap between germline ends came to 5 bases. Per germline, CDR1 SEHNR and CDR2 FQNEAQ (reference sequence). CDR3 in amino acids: CASSLAEETQYF. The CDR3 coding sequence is TGTGCCAGCAGCTTGGCCGAAGAGACCCAGTACTTC.

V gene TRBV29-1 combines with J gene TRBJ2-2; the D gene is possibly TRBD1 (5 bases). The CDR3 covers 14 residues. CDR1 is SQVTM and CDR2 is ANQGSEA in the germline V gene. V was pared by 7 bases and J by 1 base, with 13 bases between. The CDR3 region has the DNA TGCAGCGGAAGTGAAACAGGGAACACCGGGGAGCTGTTTTTT. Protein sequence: CSGSETGNTGELFF.

The CDR3 sequence: CASSEGSSVYEQYF. CDR3 coding DNA: TGTGCCAGCAGTGAAGGTTCTAGCGTCTACGAGCAGTACTTC. V gene TRBV6-1 combines with J gene TRBJ2-7; TRBD2 might be the D (6 bases). In germline, CDR1 is MNHNS, CDR2 SASEGT. The CDR3 totals 14 residues. V shed 1 base and J shed 3 bases, with 10 bases lying between them.

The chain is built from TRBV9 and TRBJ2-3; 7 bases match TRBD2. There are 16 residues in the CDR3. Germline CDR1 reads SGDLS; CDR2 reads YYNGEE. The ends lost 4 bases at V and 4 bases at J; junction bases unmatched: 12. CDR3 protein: CASSFLGGVESDTQYF. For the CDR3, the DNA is TGTGCCAGCAGCTTCCTGGGGGGGGTAGAGTCAGATACGCAGTATTTT.

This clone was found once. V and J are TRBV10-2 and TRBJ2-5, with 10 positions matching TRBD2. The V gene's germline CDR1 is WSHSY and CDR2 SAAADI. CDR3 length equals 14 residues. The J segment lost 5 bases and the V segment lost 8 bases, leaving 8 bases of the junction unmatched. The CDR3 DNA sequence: TGCGCCAGCCTCCCGCCTAGCGGGAGTGAGACCCAGTACTTC. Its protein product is CASLPPSGSETQYF.

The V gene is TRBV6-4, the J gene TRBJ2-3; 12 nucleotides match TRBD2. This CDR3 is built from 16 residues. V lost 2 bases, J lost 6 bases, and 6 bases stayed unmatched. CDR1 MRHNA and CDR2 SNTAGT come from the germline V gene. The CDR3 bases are TGTGCCAGCAGTGACGCGGCTAGCGGGGGGGCTGATACGCAGTATTTT. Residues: CASSDAASGGADTQYF.

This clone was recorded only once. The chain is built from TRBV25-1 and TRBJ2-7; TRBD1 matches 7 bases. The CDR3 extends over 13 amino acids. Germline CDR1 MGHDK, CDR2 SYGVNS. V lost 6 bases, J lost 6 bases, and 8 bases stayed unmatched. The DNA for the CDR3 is TGTGCCAGCAGCGACAGGGTAGAGGGCGAGCAGTACTTC. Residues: CASSDRVEGEQYF.

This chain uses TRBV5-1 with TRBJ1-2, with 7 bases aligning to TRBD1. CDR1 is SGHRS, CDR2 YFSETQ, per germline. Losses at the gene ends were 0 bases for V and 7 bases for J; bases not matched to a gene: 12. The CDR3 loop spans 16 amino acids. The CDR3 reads CASSLDRGADTGGYTF. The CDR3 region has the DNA TGCGCCAGCAGCTTGGACAGGGGCGCCGATACAGGTGGCTACACCTTC.

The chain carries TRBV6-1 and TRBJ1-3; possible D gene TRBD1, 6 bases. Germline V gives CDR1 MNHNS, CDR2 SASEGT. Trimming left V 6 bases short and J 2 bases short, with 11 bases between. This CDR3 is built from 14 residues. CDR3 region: CASRAQGPGNTIYF. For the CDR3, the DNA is TGTGCCAGCAGAGCACAGGGACCTGGAAACACCATATATTTT.

The CDR3, as DNA: TGTGCCACCAGCAGCGACAGGGCTGCTGGCTACACCTTC. Translation: CATSSDRAAGYTF. The chain uses TRBV15 and TRBJ1-2, with 7 nucleotides matching TRBD1. Germline CDR1 is LNHNV and CDR2 is YYDKDF (reference sequence). The CDR3 loop spans 13 amino acids. Trimming at V came to 3 bases and at J to 7 bases, leaving 5 bases not matched to a gene.

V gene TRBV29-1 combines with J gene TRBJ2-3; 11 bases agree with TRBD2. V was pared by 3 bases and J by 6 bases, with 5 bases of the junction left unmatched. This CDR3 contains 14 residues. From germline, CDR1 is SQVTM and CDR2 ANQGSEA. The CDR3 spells CSVDRSSGRDTQYF. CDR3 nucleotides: TGCAGCGTTGACCGGTCTAGCGGGAGGGATACGCAGTATTTT.

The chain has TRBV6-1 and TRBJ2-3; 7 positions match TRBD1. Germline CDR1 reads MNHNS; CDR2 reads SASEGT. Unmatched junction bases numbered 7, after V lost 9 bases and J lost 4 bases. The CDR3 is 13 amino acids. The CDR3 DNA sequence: TGTGCCAGTTGCCAAGGGGGCCCAGATACGCAGTATTTT. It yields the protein CASCQGGPDTQYF.

The chain's CDR3 is CASSEVVSGGDEQFF. CDR3 nucleotides: TGTGCCAGCAGTGAAGTTGTTAGCGGGGGAGATGAGCAGTTCTTC. V and J are TRBV6-1 and TRBJ2-1, with 9 bases fitting TRBD2. The V and J ends lost 1 base and 8 bases, in that order; junction bases with no gene match: 6. This CDR3 has 15 amino acids. The germline CDR1 and CDR2 sequences are MNHNS and SASEGT.

The CDR3 DNA is TGCGCCAGCAGCTGGACCCTAGCGGGGGGAACTTACGAGCAGTACTTC. It specifies CASSWTLAGGTYEQYF. The chain couples TRBV5-1 to TRBJ2-7; TRBD2 aligns across 11 bases. Trimming at V came to 3 bases and at J to 4 bases, leaving 9 bases not matched to a gene. CDR1 and CDR2 from the germline V gene are SGHRS and YFSETQ. The CDR3 totals 16 residues.

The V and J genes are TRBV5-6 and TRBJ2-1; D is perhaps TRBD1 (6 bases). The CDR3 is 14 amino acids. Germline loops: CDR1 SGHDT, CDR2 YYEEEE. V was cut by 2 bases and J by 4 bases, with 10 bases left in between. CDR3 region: CASSFGQTYNEQFF. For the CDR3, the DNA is TGTGCCAGCAGCTTTGGACAGACTTACAATGAGCAGTTCTTC. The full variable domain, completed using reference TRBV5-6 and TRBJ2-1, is DAGVTQSPTHLIKTRGQQVTLRCSPKSGHDTVSWYQQALGQGPQFIFQYYEEEERQRGNFPDRFSGHQFPNYSSELNVNALLLGDSALYLCASSFGQTYNEQFFGPGTRLTVL.

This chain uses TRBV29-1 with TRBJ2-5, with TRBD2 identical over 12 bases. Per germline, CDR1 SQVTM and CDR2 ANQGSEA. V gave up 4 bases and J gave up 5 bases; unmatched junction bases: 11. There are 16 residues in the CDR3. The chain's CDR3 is CSVGFPSGRARETQYF. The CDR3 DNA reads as TGCAGCGTTGGGTTCCCTAGCGGGAGGGCCAGGGAGACCCAGTACTTC.

The CDR3 sequence is CASSLGGLAGVTAKNIQYF. CDR3 in DNA: TGTGCCAGCAGCTTAGGTGGACTAGCGGGGGTCACAGCCAAAAACATTCAGTACTTC. The V and J genes are TRBV11-2 and TRBJ2-4, with 13 bases lining up with TRBD2. V lost 1 base and J lost 0; bases outside the gene matches: 6. The germline CDR1 and CDR2 sequences are SGHAT and FQNNGV. The CDR3 length is 19 residues.

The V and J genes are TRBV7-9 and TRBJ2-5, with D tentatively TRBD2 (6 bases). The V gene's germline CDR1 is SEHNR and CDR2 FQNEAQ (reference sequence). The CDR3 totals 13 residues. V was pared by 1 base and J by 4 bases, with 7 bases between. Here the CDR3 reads CASSLDGRETQYF. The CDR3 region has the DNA TGTGCCAGCAGCTTAGACGGGAGAGAGACCCAGTACTTC.

The CDR3 bases are TGTGCCAGCAGTTACTCGACCTTCGGGGGATATGGCTACACCTTC. Encoded protein: CASSYSTFGGYGYTF. V is TRBV6-5 and J is TRBJ1-2; a weak D match, TRBD1 (5 bases). Trimming took 0 bases from V and 5 from J, leaving 13 bases between them. The CDR3 has 15 residues. In germline, CDR1 is MNHEY, CDR2 SVGAGI.

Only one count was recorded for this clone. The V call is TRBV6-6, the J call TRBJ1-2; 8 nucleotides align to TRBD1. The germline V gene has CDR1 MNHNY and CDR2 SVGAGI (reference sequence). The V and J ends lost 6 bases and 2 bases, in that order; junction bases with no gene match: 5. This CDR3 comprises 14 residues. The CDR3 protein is CASSRTGRNYGYTF. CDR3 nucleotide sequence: TGTGCCAGCAGCCGGACAGGGAGAAACTATGGCTACACCTTC.

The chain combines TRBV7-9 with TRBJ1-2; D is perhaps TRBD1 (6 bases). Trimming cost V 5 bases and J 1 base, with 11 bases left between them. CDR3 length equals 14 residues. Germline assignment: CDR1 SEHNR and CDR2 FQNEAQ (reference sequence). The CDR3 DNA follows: TGTGCCAGCAGCGCGGGAGGGGGTAACTATGGCTACACCTTC. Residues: CASSAGGGNYGYTF.

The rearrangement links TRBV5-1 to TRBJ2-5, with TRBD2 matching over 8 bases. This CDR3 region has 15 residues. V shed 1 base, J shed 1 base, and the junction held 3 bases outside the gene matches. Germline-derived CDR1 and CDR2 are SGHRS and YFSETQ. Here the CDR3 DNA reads TGCGCCAGCAGCTTGTTGACTAGCGTCCAAGAGACCCAGTACTTC. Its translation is CASSLLTSVQETQYF.

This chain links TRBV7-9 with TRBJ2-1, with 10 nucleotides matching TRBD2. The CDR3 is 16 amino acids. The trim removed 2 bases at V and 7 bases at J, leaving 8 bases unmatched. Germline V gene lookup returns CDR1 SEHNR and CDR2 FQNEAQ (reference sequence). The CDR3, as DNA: TGTGCCAGCAGCTTAAGGGGTAGCGGGAGGAGTAATGAGCAGTTCTTC. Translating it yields CASSLRGSGRSNEQFF. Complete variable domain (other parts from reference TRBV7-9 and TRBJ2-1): DTGVSQNPRHKITKRGQNVTFRCDPISEHNRLYWYRQTLGQGPEFLTYFQNEAQLEKSRLLSDRFSAERPKGSFSTLEIQRTEQGDSAMYLCASSLRGSGRSNEQFFGPGTRLTVL.